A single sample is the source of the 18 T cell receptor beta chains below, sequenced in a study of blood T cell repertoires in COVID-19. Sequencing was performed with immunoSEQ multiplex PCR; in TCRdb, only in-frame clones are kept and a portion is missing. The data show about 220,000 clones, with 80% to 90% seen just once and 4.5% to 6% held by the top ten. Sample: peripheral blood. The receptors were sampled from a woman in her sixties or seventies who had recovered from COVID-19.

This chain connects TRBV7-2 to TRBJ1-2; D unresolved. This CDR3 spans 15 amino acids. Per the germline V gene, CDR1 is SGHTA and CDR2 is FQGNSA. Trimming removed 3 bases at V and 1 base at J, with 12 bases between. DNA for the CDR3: TGTGCCAGCAGCTTGTACGGGTTGAGTAACTATGGCTACACCTTC. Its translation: CASSLYGLSNYGYTF.

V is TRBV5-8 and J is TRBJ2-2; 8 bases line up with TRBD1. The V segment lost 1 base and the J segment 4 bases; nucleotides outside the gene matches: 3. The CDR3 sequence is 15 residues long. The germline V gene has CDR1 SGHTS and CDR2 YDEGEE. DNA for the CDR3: TGTGCCAGCAGCTTGTGGACAGGGAGCACCGGGGAGCTGTTTTTT. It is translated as CASSLWTGSTGELFF.

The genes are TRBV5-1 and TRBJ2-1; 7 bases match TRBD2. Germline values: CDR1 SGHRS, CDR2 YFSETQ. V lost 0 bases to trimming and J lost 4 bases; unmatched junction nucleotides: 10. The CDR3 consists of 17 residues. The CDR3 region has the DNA TGCGCCAGCAGCTTGGCCCTGGGAAGCGGGGATTACAATGAGCAGTTCTTC. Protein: CASSLALGSGDYNEQFF.

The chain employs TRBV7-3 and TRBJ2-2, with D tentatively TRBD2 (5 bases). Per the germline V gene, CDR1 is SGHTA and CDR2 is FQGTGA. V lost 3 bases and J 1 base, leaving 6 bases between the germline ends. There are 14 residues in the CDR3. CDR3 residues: CASSFSENTGELFF. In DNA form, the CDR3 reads TGTGCCAGCAGCTTTAGCGAGAACACCGGGGAGCTGTTTTTT.

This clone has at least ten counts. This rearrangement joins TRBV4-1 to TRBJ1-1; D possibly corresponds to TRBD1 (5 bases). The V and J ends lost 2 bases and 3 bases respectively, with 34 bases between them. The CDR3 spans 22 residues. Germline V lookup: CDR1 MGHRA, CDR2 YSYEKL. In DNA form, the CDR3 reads TGCGCCAGCAGCCAATCCAAACTATCTAATCGACTGCAGGGAACGTGGGACACTGAAGCTTTCTTT. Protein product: CASSQSKLSNRLQGTWDTEAFF.

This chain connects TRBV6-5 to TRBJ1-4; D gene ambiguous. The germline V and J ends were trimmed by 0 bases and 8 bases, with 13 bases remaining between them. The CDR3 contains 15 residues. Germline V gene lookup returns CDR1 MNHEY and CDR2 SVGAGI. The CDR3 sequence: CASSYSLVIGEKLFF. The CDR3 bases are TGTGCCAGCAGTTACTCGCTCGTAATTGGCGAAAAACTGTTTTTT.

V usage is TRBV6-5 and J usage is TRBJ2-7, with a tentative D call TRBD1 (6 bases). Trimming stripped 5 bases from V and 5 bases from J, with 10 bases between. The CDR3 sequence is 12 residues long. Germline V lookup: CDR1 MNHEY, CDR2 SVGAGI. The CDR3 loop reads CASSLQGDEQYF. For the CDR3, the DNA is TGTGCCAGCAGTCTACAGGGTGACGAGCAGTACTTC.

The CDR3 loop reads CATSRTSTDTQYF. Here the CDR3 DNA reads TGTGCCACCAGTCGGACTAGCACAGATACGCAGTATTTT. The rearrangement uses TRBV24-1 and TRBJ2-3, with D maybe TRBD2 (5 bases). CDR3 size: 13 residues. V lost 6 bases and J lost 0, with 6 bases in between. The germline gives CDR1 KGHDR, CDR2 SFDVKD.

In DNA form, the CDR3 reads TGTGCCAGTAAACCCCCAGCGGTGAACACCGGGGAGCTGTTTTTT. Protein: CASKPPAVNTGELFF. The V and J genes are TRBV19 and TRBJ2-2; tentatively, D is TRBD2 (5 bases). CDR1 LNHDA and CDR2 SQIVND come from the germline V gene (reference sequence). This CDR3 contains 15 residues. Trimming pared 7 bases from V and 1 base from J, leaving 13 bases between.

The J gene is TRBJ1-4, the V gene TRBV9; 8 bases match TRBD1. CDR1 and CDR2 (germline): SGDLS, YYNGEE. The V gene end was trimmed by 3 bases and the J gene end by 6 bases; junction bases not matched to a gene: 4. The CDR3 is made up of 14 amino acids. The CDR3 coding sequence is TGTGCCAGCAGCGAACAGGGGGGTTATGAAAAACTGTTTTTT. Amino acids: CASSEQGGYEKLFF. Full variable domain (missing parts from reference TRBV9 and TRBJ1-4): DSGVTQTPKHLITATGQRVTLRCSPRSGDLSVYWYQQSLDQGLQFLIQYYNGEERAKGNILERFSAQQFPDLHSELNLSSLELGDSALYFCASSEQGGYEKLFFGSGTQLSVL.

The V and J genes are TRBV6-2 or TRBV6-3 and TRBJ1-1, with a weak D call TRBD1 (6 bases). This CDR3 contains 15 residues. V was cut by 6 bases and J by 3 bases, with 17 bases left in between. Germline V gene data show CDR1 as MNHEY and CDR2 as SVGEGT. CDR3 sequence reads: CASSDNHYRDTEAFF. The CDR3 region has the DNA TGTGCCAGCAGCGACAACCACTACAGGGACACTGAAGCTTTCTTT.

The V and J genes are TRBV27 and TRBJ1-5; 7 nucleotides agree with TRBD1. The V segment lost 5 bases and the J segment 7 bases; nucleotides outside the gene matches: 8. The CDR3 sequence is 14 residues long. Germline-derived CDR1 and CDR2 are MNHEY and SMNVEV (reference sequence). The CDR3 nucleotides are TGTGCCAGCAGTCCCGACAGGGCGGGCCAGCCCCAGCATTTT. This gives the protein CASSPDRAGQPQHF.

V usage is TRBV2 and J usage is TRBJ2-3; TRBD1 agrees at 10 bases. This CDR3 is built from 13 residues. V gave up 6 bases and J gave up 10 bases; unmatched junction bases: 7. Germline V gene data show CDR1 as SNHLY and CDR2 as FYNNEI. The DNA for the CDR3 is TGTGCCAGCAGGGGCATGGGACAGGGGTCGCAGTATTTT. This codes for CASRGMGQGSQYF. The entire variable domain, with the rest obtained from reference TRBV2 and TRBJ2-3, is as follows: EPEVTQTPSHQVTQMGQEVILRCVPISNHLYFYWYRQILGQKVEFLVSFYNNEISEKSEIFDDQFSVERPDGSNFTLKIRSTKLEDSAMYFCASRGMGQGSQYFGPGTRLTVL.

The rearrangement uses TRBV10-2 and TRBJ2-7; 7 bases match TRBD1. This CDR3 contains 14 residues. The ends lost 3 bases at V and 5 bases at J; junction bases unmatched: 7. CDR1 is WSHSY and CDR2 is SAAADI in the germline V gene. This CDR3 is CASSDVRGRDEQYF. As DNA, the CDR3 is TGCGCCAGCAGTGATGTAAGGGGGCGAGACGAGCAGTACTTC.

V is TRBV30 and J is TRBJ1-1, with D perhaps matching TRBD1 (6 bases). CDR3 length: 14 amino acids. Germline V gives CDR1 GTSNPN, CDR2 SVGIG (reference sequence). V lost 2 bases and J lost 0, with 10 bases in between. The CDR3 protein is CAWSFRGMNTEAFF. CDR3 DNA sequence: TGTGCCTGGAGTTTCAGGGGCATGAACACTGAAGCTTTCTTT.

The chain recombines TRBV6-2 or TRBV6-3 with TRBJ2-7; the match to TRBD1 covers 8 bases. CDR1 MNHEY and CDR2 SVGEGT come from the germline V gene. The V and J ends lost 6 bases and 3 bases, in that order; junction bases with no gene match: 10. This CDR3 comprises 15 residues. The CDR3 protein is CASSRPGQGYYEQYF. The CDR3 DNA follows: TGTGCCAGCAGCCGACCCGGACAGGGCTACTACGAGCAGTACTTC.

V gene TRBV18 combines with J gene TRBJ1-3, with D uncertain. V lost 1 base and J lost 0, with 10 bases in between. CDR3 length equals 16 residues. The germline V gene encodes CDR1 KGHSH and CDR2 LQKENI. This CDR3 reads CASSPLAPGSGNTIYF. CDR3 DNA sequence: TGTGCCAGCTCACCACTTGCACCCGGCTCTGGAAACACCATATATTTT.

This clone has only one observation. In DNA, the CDR3 is TGTGCCAGCTCACCGCAGTGGGCTGGTGAGCAGTTCTTC. It translates to CASSPQWAGEQFF. This chain links TRBV18 with TRBJ2-1; D remains ambiguous. V was pared by 3 bases and J by 9 bases, with 12 bases between. CDR1 is KGHSH, CDR2 LQKENI, per germline. This CDR3 has 13 residues.